These 21 T cell receptor beta chains came from one sample sequenced in a study of blood T cell repertoires in COVID-19. Sequencing used immunoSEQ multiplex PCR; TCRdb keeps in-frame clones, though not all of them. The sample holds fewer than 300,000 clones; 75% to 95% are singletons and the top ten take 1% to 1.3%. Sequencing was done on a sample of PBMCs or T cells enriched from blood (not recorded which). The origin of the receptors is a woman aged 25-40 years who had recovered from COVID-19.

The gene calls are TRBV27 and TRBJ1-2; the D is unclear. The CDR3 is 13 amino acids. V was cut by 3 bases and J by 1 base, with 6 bases left in between. CDR1 is MNHEY, CDR2 SMNVEV, per germline (reference sequence). The CDR3 is CASSFAGNYGYTF. The CDR3 DNA follows: TGTGCCAGCAGTTTCGCGGGTAACTATGGCTACACCTTC.

The chain joins TRBV5-4 to TRBJ1-2; maybe TRBD1 (5 bases). Between the trimmed V and J ends, which lost 2 bases and 5 bases, there was a span of 13 bases. CDR3 length: 14 residues. Germline V gene sequence: CDR1 SGHNT, CDR2 YYREEE (reference sequence). CDR3 protein: CASSFDSRSYGYTF. CDR3 nucleotide sequence: TGTGCCAGCAGCTTTGACAGCCGATCGTATGGCTACACCTTC.

The J gene is TRBJ2-3, the V gene TRBV7-2, with 9 bases matching TRBD2. The CDR3 sequence is 12 residues long. CDR1 is SGHTA and CDR2 is FQGNSA in the germline V gene. The junction had 0 bases not matched to a gene; V was cut back by 2 bases and J by 9 bases. Here the CDR3 reads CASSLTSGTQYF. The CDR3 DNA reads TGTGCCAGCAGCTTAACTAGCGGGACGCAGTATTTT.

This clone was detected only once. At the DNA level, this CDR3 is encoded by other sequences in the same sample as well. This rearrangement joins TRBV3-1 (or the pseudogene TRBV3-2) to TRBJ2-3, with D perhaps matching TRBD2 (5 bases). This CDR3 is built from 15 residues. The germline V gene has CDR1 LGHDT and CDR2 YNNKEL (reference sequence). V was cut by 0 bases and J by 3 bases, with 10 bases left in between. The CDR3 DNA sequence: TGTGCCAGCAGCCAAGATCGAGGGAGAACAGATACGCAGTATTTT. This gives the protein CASSQDRGRTDTQYF.

The rearrangement uses TRBV5-6 and TRBJ2-7; D remains unclear. The CDR3 totals 14 residues. CDR1 and CDR2 from the germline V gene are SGHDT and YYEEEE. Deletions cut 2 bases from V and 0 bases from J, with 9 bases between. The CDR3 DNA reads TGTGCCAGCAGCTTTGGCAGTCTCTCCTACGAGCAGTACTTC. This sequence encodes CASSFGSLSYEQYF.

This chain links TRBV18 with TRBJ2-1, with 13 positions matching TRBD2. CDR3 length: 15 residues. Germline V gene data show CDR1 as KGHSH and CDR2 as LQKENI. V shed 6 bases and J 8 bases; nucleotides not matched to a gene: 7. The CDR3 loop is CASSQGLAGRDEQFF. CDR3 nucleotides: TGTGCCAGCTCGCAGGGACTAGCGGGACGGGATGAGCAGTTCTTC.

The chain recombines TRBV2 with TRBJ1-2, with 8 bases lining up with TRBD1. V shed 4 bases and J 4 bases; nucleotides not matched to a gene: 5. CDR1 and CDR2 (germline): SNHLY, FYNNEI. The CDR3 runs 14 residues. CDR3 sequence (DNA): TGTGCCAGCAGTGGACAGGGACAGGTCTATGGCTACACCTTC. This translates into CASSGQGQVYGYTF.

CDR3 amino acids: CAIGPQLFYEQYF. The CDR3 nucleotides read TGTGCCATCGGGCCACAGTTATTCTACGAGCAGTACTTC. The chain links TRBV10-3 to TRBJ2-7; D remains ambiguous. With 8 bases removed from V and 3 bases from J, the gap between germline ends came to 14 bases. Germline values: CDR1 ENHRY, CDR2 SYGVKD. The CDR3 runs to 13 residues.

The chain recombines TRBV7-2 with TRBJ2-7; tentatively, D is TRBD1 (6 bases). The length of the CDR3 is 14 residues. The V end was cut by 4 bases, the J end by 3 bases, with 13 bases between. The germline V gene has CDR1 SGHTA and CDR2 FQGNSA. CDR3 DNA sequence: TGTGCCAGCAGCTCATGGGACACAGGCTACGAGCAGTACTTC. This gives the protein CASSSWDTGYEQYF.

This clone was detected only once. The germline gene is not matched at one end of the junction; a read error may be the cause. The genes are TRBV7-7 and TRBJ2-7; D is perhaps TRBD1 (6 bases). Germline CDR1 reads SSHAT; CDR2 reads FNYEAQ (reference sequence). The CDR3 has 15 amino acids. The CDR3 loop is CASSLPPGHPREQYF. The CDR3 region has the DNA TGTGCTAGCAGCCTACCTCCGGGACACCCGCGGGAGCAGTACTTC.

The V gene is TRBV27, the J gene TRBJ1-1, with D tentatively TRBD1 (5 bases). The CDR3 totals 16 residues. V gave up 0 bases and J gave up 0 bases, with 11 bases separating them. Germline loops: CDR1 MNHEY, CDR2 SMNVEV (reference sequence). CDR3 amino acids: CASSLSRGTVNTEAFF. The CDR3 region has the DNA TGTGCCAGCAGTTTATCACGGGGGACCGTGAACACTGAAGCTTTCTTT.

The chain links TRBV19 to TRBJ2-7; 7 bases align to TRBD1. Per germline, CDR1 LNHDA and CDR2 SQIVND (reference sequence). The CDR3 contains 15 residues. J was trimmed by 4 bases and V by 2 bases; bases with no gene match: 8. For the CDR3, the DNA is TGTGCCAGTAGTATATCCGGGACAGAAACATACGAGCAGTACTTC. Translating gives CASSISGTETYEQYF.

The rearrangement uses TRBV30 and TRBJ2-7, with D possibly matching TRBD1 (5 bases). CDR3 length: 13 residues. CDR1 and CDR2 (germline): GTSNPN, SVGIG (reference sequence). V was clipped by 4 bases and J by 7 bases, with 17 bases between them. The CDR3 loop reads CAWTPGQGREQYF. The CDR3 nucleotides read TGTGCCTGGACACCAGGACAAGGTCGGGAGCAGTACTTC.

The chain joins TRBV28 to TRBJ2-2; 8 bases are shared with TRBD1. The CDR3 has 16 residues. Germline CDR1 and CDR2: MDHEN and SYDVKM. Germline trimming cut 4 bases from V and 2 bases from J; bases unmatched to any gene: 6. CDR3 nucleotides: TGTGCCAGCAGTTCCCCAGGGACAGGAAACACCGGGGAGCTGTTTTTT. It translates to CASSSPGTGNTGELFF.

The chain recombines TRBV5-4 with TRBJ2-1, with D maybe TRBD2 (5 bases). The CDR3 consists of 14 residues. Looked up from germline, CDR1 is SGHNT and CDR2 is YYREEE (reference sequence). V gave up 5 bases and J gave up 9 bases, with 18 bases separating them. The CDR3 here is CASSDIGLLSEQFF. For the CDR3, the DNA is TGTGCCAGCAGTGACATTGGACTGCTTAGTGAGCAGTTCTTC.

The genes are TRBV4-1 and TRBJ2-3, with 7 bases lining up with TRBD2. This CDR3 spans 15 amino acids. The germline gives CDR1 MGHRA, CDR2 YSYEKL. The ends lost 4 bases at V and 0 bases at J; junction bases unmatched: 4. The CDR3 DNA is TGCGCCAGCAGCCCCAGGGACTATAGCACAGATACGCAGTATTTT. Translation: CASSPRDYSTDTQYF.

This clone was seen only once. Here the CDR3 reads CASTRRDTLYEQYF. The CDR3 DNA reads TGTGCCAGCACCCGCCGGGACACATTATACGAGCAGTACTTC. This chain uses TRBV27 with TRBJ2-7; perhaps TRBD1 as D (6 bases). V gave up 7 bases and J gave up 4 bases, with 17 bases separating them. CDR1 and CDR2 (germline): MNHEY, SMNVEV (reference sequence). This CDR3 has 14 residues.

J is TRBJ1-6 and V is TRBV4-1; weak D call: TRBD1 (6 bases). The CDR3 has 15 amino acids. Germline CDR1 reads MGHRA; CDR2 reads YSYEKL. V was shortened by 1 base and J by 7 bases, with 11 bases between the two germline ends. The CDR3 sequence: CASSQGTGTNSPLHF. The CDR3 coding sequence is TGCGCCAGCAGCCAAGGAACAGGGACAAATTCACCCCTCCACTTT.

The count of this clone is one. The junction does not match germline at one end; this may be a read error. The genes are TRBV5-1 and TRBJ2-5; 8 bases match TRBD2. The CDR3 has 16 residues. Looked up from germline, CDR1 is SGHRS and CDR2 is YFSETQ. In DNA, the CDR3 is TGCGCCAGCAGCTCAATGGGCGGCGTCGGGGGGGAGACCCACCACTTC. This sequence encodes CASSSMGGVGGETHHF.

The chain combines TRBV7-2 with TRBJ2-7; 9 bases line up with TRBD2. This CDR3 is built from 15 residues. Trimming cost V 1 base and J 4 bases; bases outside gene matches: 5. Germline V lookup: CDR1 SGHTA, CDR2 FQGNSA. CDR3 residues: CASSLVAGGGYEQYF. CDR3 nucleotide sequence: TGTGCCAGCAGCTTAGTTGCGGGAGGGGGATACGAGCAGTACTTC.

The gene calls are TRBV24-1 and TRBJ2-7; no clear D. The CDR3 totals 14 residues. Between the trimmed V and J ends, which lost 6 bases and 3 bases, there was a span of 14 bases. The germline V gene encodes CDR1 KGHDR and CDR2 SFDVKD. CDR3 region: CATSIAINHYEQYF. CDR3 in DNA: TGTGCCACCAGTATAGCCATCAACCACTACGAGCAGTACTTC.